One and the same sample provided the 22 T cell receptor beta chains below, sequenced in a study of response to subunit inactivated influenza vaccine (dated by TCRdb to 2017 to 2018). Libraries were prepared through RT-PCR. Reads for this sample came from an Illumina HiSeq 2500. TCRdb passed the public sequencing reads through fastp at Q25 and MiXCR, retaining productive beta sequences. For every CDR3 protein sequence, its rows merge into one entry that carries the most common genes and DNA. The sample data list some 800,000 distinct CDR3 sequences, and 21% of these were observed just once. Clones ranked in the top ten supply around 9.6% of the sample. This material consisted of PBMCs from blood, taken more than 4 days after vaccination. The receptors were gathered from a man aged 50 or older who received an inactivated influenza vaccine. Donor details come from another sample of the same person, matched by shared clones.

Notes on this clonotype: One end of the junction varies from germline; a read error may be responsible. The chain uses TRBV7-7 and TRBJ2-1, with 9 bases aligning to TRBD2. Germline CDR1 is SSHAT and CDR2 is FNYEAQ (reference sequence). The CDR3 consists of 16 residues. The CDR3 DNA reads as TGTGCTAGCAGCTTAGCAGCGGGGGGCACTTACAATGAGCAGTTCTTC. This encodes CASSLAAGGTYNEQFF.

This clonotype was seen only a few times. The chain carries TRBV2 and TRBJ2-1; D assignment may be TRBD1 or TRBD2 (5 bases each). Per germline, CDR1 SNHLY and CDR2 FYNNEI. Trimming stripped 7 bases from V and 2 bases from J, with 15 bases between. This CDR3 has 15 residues. The CDR3 loop reads CASNRIGGAYNEQFF. The CDR3 DNA is TGTGCCAGCAATCGTATTGGGGGAGCCTACAATGAGCAGTTCTTC.

This clonotype was counted many times. The gene calls are TRBV29-1 and TRBJ2-3, with a possible D match to TRBD2 (6 bases). Trimming removed 5 bases from V and 1 base from J, with 10 bases in between. Germline V gives CDR1 SQVTM, CDR2 ANQGSEA. The CDR3 length is 13 residues. CDR3 DNA sequence: TGCAGCGTTCATGGACTACGCACAGATACGCAGTATTTT. Its protein is CSVHGLRTDTQYF.

This chain uses TRBV10-3 with TRBJ1-4; no clear D gene. V was trimmed by 5 bases and J by 0 bases, leaving 4 bases between them. Germline assignment: CDR1 ENHRY and CDR2 SYGVKD. The CDR3 loop spans 13 amino acids. The CDR3 loop reads CAISPATNEKLFF. The CDR3, as DNA: TGTGCCATCAGTCCGGCAACTAATGAAAAACTGTTTTTT.

The DNA of the CDR3 is TGTGCCATCAGTGAGTCGACTAGCGGGAGCTCCTACGAGCAGTACTTC. Its translation: CAISESTSGSSYEQYF. The V call is TRBV10-3, the J call TRBJ2-7, with 12 bases aligning to TRBD2. V trimming: 0 bases; J trimming: 0 bases; junction bases outside the gene matches: 0. The CDR3 runs to 16 residues. Germline V gene sequence: CDR1 ENHRY, CDR2 SYGVKD.

This clonotype is a singleton in its sample. The rearrangement uses TRBV7-2 and TRBJ2-7; D is ambiguous. The length of the CDR3 is 13 residues. Trimming removed 5 bases at V and 3 bases at J, with 11 bases between. CDR1 is SGHTA, CDR2 FQGNSA, per germline. The CDR3 DNA is TGTGCCAGCAGCCTAGGGAAGGACTACGAGCAGTACTTC. It translates to CASSLGKDYEQYF.

This clonotype was seen a few times. The rearrangement uses TRBV20-1 and TRBJ2-1; 8 positions match TRBD1. V lost 5 bases and J lost 7; bases outside the gene matches: 7. Germline CDR1 reads DFQATT; CDR2 reads SNEGSKA (reference sequence). CDR3 length: 13 amino acids. The CDR3 protein is CSAPGYRGNEQFF. CDR3 in DNA: TGCAGTGCTCCGGGGTACAGGGGGAATGAGCAGTTCTTC.

V is TRBV30 and J is TRBJ1-1; unclear D gene. This CDR3 has 10 residues. CDR1 is GTSNPN and CDR2 is SVGIG in the germline V gene (reference sequence). Trimming took off 3 bases at V and 1 base at J, with 0 bases between the two ends. This CDR3 is CAWRNTEAFF. In DNA, the CDR3 is TGTGCCTGGAGGAACACTGAAGCTTTCTTT.

This clonotype was found a few times. The V gene is TRBV20-1, the J gene TRBJ1-6; no clear D gene. Trimming removed 6 bases at V and 5 bases at J, with 17 bases between. Germline V gene lookup returns CDR1 DFQATT and CDR2 SNEGSKA (reference sequence). CDR3 length: 15 amino acids. The CDR3 coding sequence is TGCAGTGCGCCCCTAACGCAAGCCGATAATTCACCCCTCCACTTT. This gives the protein CSAPLTQADNSPLHF.

Comment on this clonotype: One end of the junction varies from germline; a read error may be responsible. The CDR3 DNA reads as TGTCCCAGCAGCGGACGGGACAGCCCTAATCAGCCCCAGCATTTT. Protein: CPSSGRDSPNQPQHF. The chain combines TRBV3-1 with TRBJ1-5, with 7 bases that match TRBD1. Germline assignment: CDR1 LGHDT and CDR2 YNNKEL (reference sequence). This CDR3 spans 15 amino acids.

This clonotype was detected many times. The chain joins TRBV7-2 to TRBJ2-7, with D possibly matching TRBD1 (6 bases). Trimming took off 2 bases at V and 0 bases at J, with 11 bases between the two ends. This CDR3 region has 15 residues. CDR1 is SGHTA and CDR2 is FQGNSA in the germline V gene. The CDR3 DNA sequence: TGTGCCAGCAGCTTAACGACAGGTACCTCCTACGAGCAGTACTTC. Residues: CASSLTTGTSYEQYF.

The rearrangement uses TRBV7-7 and TRBJ2-3, with unresolved D. Germline values: CDR1 SSHAT, CDR2 FNYEAQ (reference sequence). CDR3 size: 13 residues. The V and J ends lost 8 bases and 0 bases respectively, with 9 bases between them. The CDR3 region is CASGFTSTDTQYF. DNA for the CDR3: TGTGCCAGCGGGTTCACTAGCACAGATACGCAGTATTTT. The whole variable domain, remainder taken from reference TRBV7-7 and TRBJ2-3, is GAGVSQSPRYKVTKRGQDVTLRCDPISSHATLYWYQQALGQGPEFLTYFNYEAQPDKSGLPSDRFSAERPEGSISTLTIQRTEQRDSAMYRCASGFTSTDTQYFGPGTRLTVL.

The V gene is TRBV7-2, the J gene TRBJ2-1; 7 nucleotides line up with TRBD1. CDR1 SGHTA and CDR2 FQGNSA come from the germline V gene. The CDR3 spans 16 residues. Trimming removed 1 base from V and 6 bases from J; junction bases left unmatched: 9. CDR3 DNA: TGTGCCAGCAGCTTAGTCAGACAGGGAATAGGCAATGAGCAGTTCTTC. It codes for CASSLVRQGIGNEQFF.

V gene TRBV6-5 combines with J gene TRBJ2-1; 7 bases agree with TRBD2. V lost 2 bases and J lost 2; bases outside the gene matches: 3. This CDR3 region has 15 residues. Germline CDR1 MNHEY, CDR2 SVGAGI. The CDR3 loop is CASSYAAGAYNEQFF. The CDR3 bases are TGTGCCAGCAGTTACGCGGCGGGGGCCTACAATGAGCAGTTCTTC.

This chain links TRBV27 with TRBJ2-7; 10 nucleotides match TRBD2. There are 15 residues in the CDR3. The V gene end was trimmed by 6 bases and the J gene end by 6 bases; junction bases not matched to a gene: 11. Per germline, CDR1 MNHEY and CDR2 SMNVEV (reference sequence). This CDR3 is CASSGTAGGRVEQYF. CDR3 sequence (DNA): TGTGCCAGCAGCGGCACAGCGGGAGGGCGAGTCGAGCAGTACTTC.

This clonotype has more than one count but fewer than ten. V usage is TRBV6-5 and J usage is TRBJ2-3; no definite D call. CDR1 is MNHEY and CDR2 is SVGAGI in the germline V gene. V lost 0 bases and J 0 bases, leaving 4 bases between the germline ends. The CDR3 has 14 residues. In nucleotides, the CDR3 is TGTGCCAGCAGTTACTCACAAAGCACAGATACGCAGTATTTT. Amino acids: CASSYSQSTDTQYF.

This clonotype was detected only a few times. The chain is built from TRBV6-1 and TRBJ2-1, with no clear D. Germline loops: CDR1 MNHNS, CDR2 SASEGT. This CDR3 is built from 14 residues. V lost 7 bases and J lost 0, with 10 bases in between. The CDR3 nucleotides are TGTGCCAGCACAAAACAGAGCTCCTACAATGAGCAGTTCTTC. Protein product: CASTKQSSYNEQFF.

This clonotype was picked up one time. V usage is TRBV11-2 and J usage is TRBJ2-2; TRBD1 agrees at 7 bases. V dropped 5 bases and J dropped 4; count of bases not matched to a gene: 10. CDR1 SGHAT and CDR2 FQNNGV come from the germline V gene. CDR3 length: 16 amino acids. CDR3 sequence: CASSQGVSFITGELFF. CDR3 nucleotides: TGTGCCAGCAGCCAGGGGGTCTCCTTTATCACCGGGGAGCTGTTTTTT.

This clonotype was detected only a few times. The J gene is TRBJ2-7, the V gene TRBV12-3 or TRBV12-4; the match to TRBD2 covers 7 bases. The CDR3 is 16 amino acids. The V segment lost 6 bases and the J segment 4 bases; nucleotides outside the gene matches: 15. This chain's CDR3 is CASSPGAWGGSYEQYF. The CDR3 DNA is TGTGCCAGCAGCCCGGGTGCTTGGGGAGGGTCGTACGAGCAGTACTTC.

This clonotype turned up a few times. This chain links TRBV5-1 with TRBJ1-6; D is unclear. This CDR3 has 15 amino acids. Trimming shortened V by 2 bases and J by 9 bases, and 15 bases separated the two germline ends. Germline V lookup: CDR1 SGHRS, CDR2 YFSETQ. CDR3 bases: TGCGCCAGCAGCTTAGGTTTGTCTGAATTTTCACCCCTCCACTTT. Its translation: CASSLGLSEFSPLHF.

This clonotype was detected ten times or more. The chain carries TRBV20-1 and TRBJ1-5, with 7 bases matching TRBD1. The CDR3 is 16 residues long. Germline CDR1 DFQATT, CDR2 SNEGSKA (reference sequence). V lost 1 base and J lost 6; bases outside the gene matches: 12. The CDR3 nucleotides read TGCAGTGCTAGAGTCGCCTTGGCAGGGGGTAGTCAGCCCCAGCATTTT. This codes for CSARVALAGGSQPQHF.

The chain recombines TRBV28 with TRBJ2-1; TRBD2 matches 7 bases. The V segment lost 5 bases and the J segment 6 bases; nucleotides outside the gene matches: 4. The CDR3 length is 13 residues. Germline CDR1 is MDHEN and CDR2 is SYDVKM. The CDR3 DNA sequence: TGTGCCAGCAGTCAGACTAGCCCCAATGAGCAGTTCTTC. It codes for CASSQTSPNEQFF.